These 32 T cell receptor beta chains came from one sample sequenced in a study of early T cells in non-severe SARS-CoV-2 infection. MiXCR was run by TCRdb on the 5' RACE reads, yielding one entry per CDR3 protein. The table includes about 50,000 distinct CDR3 sequences, roughly 6% detected once. The sequencing here drew on whole blood, taken at baseline. Every receptor here comes from an adult who was a healthcare worker with PCR-confirmed SARS-CoV-2 infection or an uninfected control (not recorded which).

This clonotype was seen only a few times. The V gene is TRBV5-6, the J gene TRBJ1-3; possibly TRBD1 for D (6 bases). Between the trimmed V and J ends, which lost 2 bases and 0 bases, there was a span of 12 bases. The CDR3 extends over 16 amino acids. Germline V gene sequence: CDR1 SGHDT, CDR2 YYEEEE. The CDR3 is CASSFGNRVSGNTIYF. For the CDR3, the DNA is TGTGCCAGCAGCTTCGGCAACAGGGTCTCTGGAAACACCATATATTTT.

This clonotype was observed at least ten times. The chain employs TRBV7-8 and TRBJ2-7; 8 bases are shared with TRBD2. Germline values: CDR1 SGHVS, CDR2 FQNEAQ. V lost 5 bases to trimming and J lost 4 bases; unmatched junction nucleotides: 1. This CDR3 comprises 12 residues. The CDR3 is CASSRGGYEQYF. As DNA, the CDR3 is TGTGCCAGCAGCCGGGGGGGGTACGAGCAGTACTTC.

The chain links TRBV18 to TRBJ1-2; no reliable D call. The V and J ends lost 2 bases and 4 bases respectively, with 11 bases between them. Germline assignment: CDR1 KGHSH and CDR2 LQKENI. This CDR3 comprises 14 residues. CDR3 loop: CASSPNPIIYGYTF. The CDR3 nucleotides read TGTGCCAGCTCACCAAATCCGATAATCTATGGCTACACCTTC.

This clonotype was counted at least ten times. At one boundary the junction diverges from the germline segment, which might be a read error. J is TRBJ1-2 and V is TRBV6-1; the D gene is possibly TRBD1 (5 bases). The CDR3 totals 18 residues. Germline-derived CDR1 and CDR2 are MNHNS and SASEGT. CDR3 in DNA: TGTGCCAGCAGAGAAGACAGAACGCTCCGGGCGGCTAGCTATGGCTACACCTTC. Its translation: CASREDRTLRAASYGYTF.

This clonotype has ten or more counts. The V gene is TRBV6-2 or TRBV6-3, the J gene TRBJ2-1; TRBD2 agrees at 10 bases. In germline, CDR1 is MNHEY, CDR2 SVGEGT. V was pared by 5 bases and J by 5 bases, with 6 bases of the junction left unmatched. This CDR3 is 15 amino acids long. The CDR3 loop reads CASSTGLAVNNEQFF. CDR3 in DNA: TGTGCCAGCAGTACCGGACTAGCGGTCAACAATGAGCAGTTCTTC.

This clonotype has ten or more counts. This chain links TRBV6-4 with TRBJ2-3; D gene ambiguous. The CDR3 spans 13 residues. Trimming left V 3 bases short and J 4 bases short, with 8 bases between. Germline CDR1 is MRHNA and CDR2 is SNTAGT. The CDR3 region is CASSESRADTQYF. CDR3 coding DNA: TGTGCCAGCAGTGAGTCCAGAGCAGATACGCAGTATTTT.

This clonotype was recorded a few times. The J gene is TRBJ1-1, the V gene TRBV25-1; TRBD1 aligns across 7 bases. V gave up 5 bases and J gave up 4 bases; unmatched junction bases: 10. The CDR3 spans 15 residues. Germline V gives CDR1 MGHDK, CDR2 SYGVNS. In DNA form, the CDR3 reads TGTGCCAGCAGTACTGCGACAGGGCGGGTCACTGAAGCTTTCTTT. The encoded protein is CASSTATGRVTEAFF.

Only a few counts were recorded for this clonotype. This chain joins TRBV7-8 and TRBJ2-5; D is possibly TRBD2 (6 bases). Germline V gene lookup returns CDR1 SGHVS and CDR2 FQNEAQ. Trimming cost V 3 bases and J 2 bases, with 10 bases left between them. This CDR3 spans 14 amino acids. CDR3 in DNA: TGTGCCAGCAGCTTCGGGACTTGGCAAGAGACCCAGTACTTC. Translating gives CASSFGTWQETQYF.

This chain joins TRBV7-2 and TRBJ2-2, with D uncertain. Germline CDR1 SGHTA, CDR2 FQGNSA. V was trimmed by 3 bases and J by 1 base, leaving 12 bases between them. CDR3 length equals 16 residues. The CDR3 loop reads CASSLRRDKNTGELFF. In DNA, the CDR3 is TGTGCCAGCAGCTTGAGGCGAGACAAGAACACCGGGGAGCTGTTTTTT.

The sample holds many counts of this clonotype. V is TRBV20-1 and J is TRBJ2-3; D may be TRBD1 or TRBD2 (6 bases each). Trimming removed 3 bases from V and 0 bases from J, with 16 bases in between. Germline lookup yields CDR1 DFQATT and CDR2 SNEGSKA (reference sequence). This CDR3 region has 16 residues. CDR3 residues: CSASGGPGLSTDTQYF. The CDR3 nucleotides read TGCAGTGCTAGTGGGGGCCCGGGACTTAGCACAGATACGCAGTATTTT.

This clonotype appeared many times. V is TRBV7-6 and J is TRBJ2-1, with 9 bases matching TRBD2. CDR1 SGHVS and CDR2 FNYEAQ come from the germline V gene. This CDR3 has 13 amino acids. Trimming at V came to 1 base and at J to 9 bases, leaving 1 base not matched to a gene. The CDR3 bases are TGTGCCAGCAGCTTAGAGACTAGCGGTGAGCAGTTCTTC. It codes for CASSLETSGEQFF. Filled out from reference TRBV7-6 and TRBJ2-1, the complete variable domain reads GAGVSQSPRYKVTKRGQDVALRCDPISGHVSLYWYRQALGQGPEFLTYFNYEAQQDKSGLPNDRFSAERPEGSISTLTIQRTEQRDSAMYRCASSLETSGEQFFGPGTRLTVL.

This clonotype was seen repeatedly, ten times or more. This rearrangement joins TRBV18 to TRBJ1-5; the D is unclear. This CDR3 is built from 15 residues. Germline values: CDR1 KGHSH, CDR2 LQKENI. Trimming pared 0 bases from V and 6 bases from J, leaving 12 bases between. The CDR3 sequence: CASSPPLGDGQPQHF. DNA for the CDR3: TGTGCCAGCTCACCACCGCTGGGCGACGGTCAGCCCCAGCATTTT.

This clonotype was counted a few times. The V gene is TRBV11-2, the J gene TRBJ2-7; a weak D match, TRBD1 (6 bases). V lost 5 bases and J 3 bases, leaving 20 bases between the germline ends. Germline values: CDR1 SGHAT, CDR2 FQNNGV. The CDR3 length is 16 residues. Here the CDR3 DNA reads TGTGCCAGCAGCCCTGGACAGTTTCAAAAATTCTACGAGCAGTACTTC. This codes for CASSPGQFQKFYEQYF.

Ten or more counts support this clonotype. V usage is TRBV28 and J usage is TRBJ2-7; 8 bases match TRBD1. J gave up 0 bases and V 7 bases, and 14 bases lay outside the gene matches. The V gene's germline CDR1 is MDHEN and CDR2 SYDVKM. The CDR3 sequence is 17 residues long. The DNA for the CDR3 is TGTGCCAGCACTACCGGGACAGGCTACCGGAGCTCCTACGAGCAGTACTTC. Translating gives CASTTGTGYRSSYEQYF.

This clonotype was counted ten times or more. The chain employs TRBV7-6 and TRBJ1-3; 9 bases are shared with TRBD1. The CDR3 length is 16 residues. The trim removed 5 bases at V and 4 bases at J, leaving 9 bases unmatched. Germline lookup yields CDR1 SGHVS and CDR2 FNYEAQ. The CDR3 protein is CASSAGQGLVGNTIYF. CDR3 nucleotide sequence: TGTGCCAGCAGCGCAGGACAGGGGCTCGTCGGAAACACCATATATTTT.

This clonotype showed up just a few times. The chain combines TRBV6-6 with TRBJ2-3; D is unresolved. The germline CDR1 and CDR2 sequences are MNHNY and SVGAGI (reference sequence). CDR3 length equals 14 residues. The V end lost 6 bases, the J end lost 2 bases, and 12 bases lay between the germline ends. CDR3 DNA sequence: TGTGCCAGCAGAAAAGCCGTGGCCACAGATACGCAGTATTTT. Residues: CASRKAVATDTQYF.

This chain joins TRBV6-5 and TRBJ1-5; D might be TRBD1 (6 bases). This CDR3 is built from 18 residues. CDR1 is MNHEY and CDR2 is SVGAGI in the germline V gene. Trimming removed 6 bases from V and 1 base from J, with 22 bases in between. The CDR3 DNA reads TGTGCCAGCAGCAACACCGGGACACCCTTTCCGAGCAATCAGCCCCAGCATTTT. Amino acids: CASSNTGTPFPSNQPQHF.

V usage is TRBV11-2 and J usage is TRBJ1-3; D is ambiguous. The germline CDR1 and CDR2 sequences are SGHAT and FQNNGV. Deletions cut 3 bases from V and 1 base from J, with 4 bases between. The CDR3 runs to 13 residues. The CDR3: CASSLWSGNTIYF. In DNA form, the CDR3 reads TGTGCCAGCAGCTTGTGGTCTGGAAACACCATATATTTT.

This clonotype was picked up many times. V and J are TRBV7-2 and TRBJ1-5, with 8 bases lining up with TRBD1. This CDR3 comprises 18 residues. Germline assignment: CDR1 SGHTA and CDR2 FQGNSA. V gave up 2 bases and J gave up 0 bases; unmatched junction bases: 9. CDR3 protein: CASSLPGQGRYSNQPQHF. DNA for the CDR3: TGTGCCAGCAGCTTACCTGGACAGGGCCGGTATAGCAATCAGCCCCAGCATTTT.

This clonotype occurred many times. J is TRBJ1-1 and V is TRBV20-1, with a possible D match to TRBD1 (6 bases). The CDR3 runs to 12 residues. Germline values: CDR1 DFQATT, CDR2 SNEGSKA (reference sequence). Trimming removed 7 bases at V and 5 bases at J, with 14 bases between. The CDR3 sequence is CSVPTGPTEAFF. The CDR3 region has the DNA TGCAGTGTGCCGACAGGCCCAACTGAAGCTTTCTTT.

This clonotype came up a few times. This chain links TRBV5-1 with TRBJ1-1, with 7 bases lining up with TRBD1. Germline V CDR1 and CDR2: SGHRS, YFSETQ. V gave up 3 bases and J gave up 0 bases; unmatched junction bases: 5. The CDR3 is 15 amino acids. The CDR3: CASSSLGGMNTEAFF. CDR3 bases: TGCGCCAGCAGCTCCTTAGGGGGCATGAACACTGAAGCTTTCTTT.

This clonotype has a count of ten or more. The gene calls are TRBV4-2 and TRBJ2-2, with D possibly matching TRBD2 (5 bases). V lost 0 bases to trimming and J lost 5 bases, with 13 bases between them. The germline V gene has CDR1 LGHNA and CDR2 YNFKEQ. The CDR3 spans 16 residues. Here the CDR3 reads CASSQDPAEPTGELFF. CDR3 bases: TGTGCCAGCAGCCAAGATCCAGCGGAACCAACCGGGGAGCTGTTTTTT.

This clonotype occurred a few times. This chain uses TRBV7-6 with TRBJ2-1; TRBD1 is a possible D gene (6 bases). CDR1 and CDR2 from the germline V gene are SGHVS and FNYEAQ. V lost 5 bases to trimming and J lost 0 bases, with 11 bases between them. The CDR3 sequence is 15 residues long. The CDR3 spells CASSEDSDSYNEQFF. In nucleotides, the CDR3 is TGTGCCAGCAGCGAGGACAGTGACTCCTACAATGAGCAGTTCTTC.

This clonotype was recorded many times. This rearrangement joins TRBV6-5 to TRBJ1-1; no firm D call. Trimming stripped 0 bases from V and 1 base from J, with 12 bases between. The CDR3 is 16 residues long. Germline V gene lookup returns CDR1 MNHEY and CDR2 SVGAGI. The CDR3 DNA follows: TGTGCCAGCAGTTACTCTTTACAGTCCCAGAACACTGAAGCTTTCTTT. Encoded protein: CASSYSLQSQNTEAFF.

The CDR3 DNA reads as TGTGCCAGCAGCTCTCCGATTATGGGACTACCCCATGGGGAGCTGTTTTTT. It yields the protein CASSSPIMGLPHGELFF. This chain links TRBV7-9 with TRBJ2-2; 7 nucleotides line up with TRBD2. Germline-derived CDR1 and CDR2 are SEHNR and FQNEAQ (reference sequence). The CDR3 consists of 17 residues. V dropped 4 bases and J dropped 8; count of bases not matched to a gene: 16.

This chain links TRBV7-6 with TRBJ2-5; 10 bases map to TRBD2. V lost 2 bases to trimming and J lost 7 bases; unmatched junction nucleotides: 7. Germline-derived CDR1 and CDR2 are SGHVS and FNYEAQ. The CDR3 is made up of 15 amino acids. CDR3 region: CASSLSASGSGTQYF. As DNA, the CDR3 is TGTGCCAGCAGCTTAAGTGCTAGCGGGAGCGGGACCCAGTACTTC.

This clonotype was seen at least ten times. This rearrangement joins TRBV19 to TRBJ2-7, with D possibly matching TRBD1 (6 bases). Trimming shortened V by 6 bases and J by 2 bases, and 14 bases separated the two germline ends. Germline V gene sequence: CDR1 LNHDA, CDR2 SQIVND (reference sequence). The length of the CDR3 is 14 residues. CDR3 bases: TGTGCCAGTAGCTCGGACAGCGCGACCTACGAGCAGTACTTC. Protein product: CASSSDSATYEQYF. Combining the CDR3 with reference TRBV19 and TRBJ2-7 gives the whole variable domain DGGITQSPKYLFRKEGQNVTLSCEQNLNHDAMYWYRQDPGQGLRLIYYSQIVNDFQKGDIAEGYSVSREKKESFPLTVTSAQKNPTAFYLCASSSDSATYEQYFGPGTRLTVT.

This clonotype was found many times. The V call is TRBV11-2, the J call TRBJ1-1, with D possibly TRBD1 on 5 matching bases. V was trimmed by 5 bases and J by 1 base, leaving 8 bases between them. The CDR3 totals 13 residues. Germline V lookup: CDR1 SGHAT, CDR2 FQNNGV. CDR3 nucleotides: TGTGCCAGCAGCCACACAGGGAACACTGAAGCTTTCTTT. Translation gives CASSHTGNTEAFF.

This clonotype was seen a handful of times. This chain connects TRBV12-3 or TRBV12-4 to TRBJ2-7, with TRBD1 as a possible D gene (5 bases). The CDR3 is made up of 13 amino acids. Between the trimmed V and J ends, which lost 3 bases and 5 bases, there was a span of 11 bases. Written as DNA, the CDR3 is TGTGCCAGCAGTTTTAGGGGCCCCCACGAGCAGTACTTC. Translating it yields CASSFRGPHEQYF.

This clonotype was recorded at least ten times. The V call is TRBV11-2, the J call TRBJ2-3, with D perhaps being TRBD1 or TRBD2 (5 bases each). CDR3 length: 11 residues. The V end was cut by 8 bases, the J end by 11 bases, with 14 bases between. Germline CDR1 SGHAT, CDR2 FQNNGV. As DNA, the CDR3 is TGTGCCAGCCTCGGGGCTCAACGGCAGTATTTT. Translating gives CASLGAQRQYF. Complete variable domain (other parts from reference TRBV11-2 and TRBJ2-3): EAGVAQSPRYKIIEKRQSVAFWCNPISGHATLYWYQQILGQGPKLLIQFQNNGVVDDSQLPKDRFSAERLKGVDSTLKIQPAKLEDSAVYLCASLGAQRQYFGPGTRLTVL.

This chain links TRBV6-6 with TRBJ1-3, with a weak D call TRBD1 (5 bases). Germline assignment: CDR1 MNHNY and CDR2 SVGAGI (reference sequence). The V end lost 0 bases, the J end lost 0 bases, and 9 bases lay between the germline ends. The CDR3 extends over 16 amino acids. The CDR3 nucleotides are TGTGCCAGCAGTTACTCGACAGCAAGCTCTGGAAACACCATATATTTT. Protein product: CASSYSTASSGNTIYF.

This clonotype was observed at least ten times. The chain has TRBV27 and TRBJ1-6; D is undetermined. The germline gives CDR1 MNHEY, CDR2 SMNVEV (reference sequence). This CDR3 is built from 15 residues. V dropped 3 bases and J dropped 7 bases, with 13 bases sitting between them. The DNA for the CDR3 is TGTGCCAGCAGTTTTAACCGTCTGGGAAATTCACCCCTCCACTTT. Its protein product is CASSFNRLGNSPLHF.